These 15 T cell receptor beta chains originate from one sample sequenced in a study of T cells in Graves' hyperthyroidism and ophthalmopathy. The CDR3 regions of TCR beta were amplified from RNA transcripts. HTBI primers were the set used in a first-round RT-PCR of the TCR CDR3. TCRdb redid the calling of the multiplex PCR reads with MiXCR, one entry per CDR3 protein. The sample yields hundreds of thousands of distinct CDR3 sequences, roughly 15% seen once. Source material: blood. Every receptor here comes from a woman aged 50 to 60 with Graves' ophthalmopathy.

This clonotype was seen a handful of times. The chain uses TRBV20-1 and TRBJ2-4; the D gene could be TRBD1 or TRBD2 (5 bases each). V lost 3 bases, J lost 6 bases, and 12 bases lay in between. Germline CDR1 and CDR2: DFQATT and SNEGSKA (reference sequence). The CDR3 length is 13 residues. The CDR3 region is CSARGRQLNIQYF. The CDR3 nucleotides read TGCAGTGCTAGGGGGAGACAGTTAAACATTCAGTACTTC.

The chain carries TRBV29-1 and TRBJ2-7; 7 bases map to TRBD1. The CDR3 loop spans 15 amino acids. Losses at the gene ends were 1 base for V and 0 bases for J; bases not matched to a gene: 6. Germline values: CDR1 SQVTM, CDR2 ANQGSEA. CDR3: CSVEVGQLSSYEQYF. In DNA form, the CDR3 reads TGCAGCGTTGAAGTGGGACAGTTAAGCTCCTACGAGCAGTACTTC.

This clonotype was detected ten times or more. The chain is built from TRBV7-9 and TRBJ1-1; D gene uncertain. Germline CDR1 SEHNR, CDR2 FQNEAQ (reference sequence). With 7 bases removed from V and 4 bases from J, the gap between germline ends came to 13 bases. The CDR3 is made up of 13 amino acids. CDR3 in amino acids: CASTPRETTEAFF. CDR3 nucleotide sequence: TGTGCCAGCACCCCGAGGGAGACCACTGAAGCTTTCTTT.

V and J are TRBV9 and TRBJ2-2; 7 nucleotides agree with TRBD2. This CDR3 region has 16 residues. Germline values: CDR1 SGDLS, CDR2 YYNGEE. V lost 3 bases and J lost 1; bases outside the gene matches: 6. CDR3 nucleotides: TGTGCCAGCAGCGCGGTAGCGGGTAAGAACACCGGGGAGCTGTTTTTT. It translates to CASSAVAGKNTGELFF.

There are many counts of this clonotype. V usage is TRBV28 and J usage is TRBJ1-4; no firm D call. The CDR3 has 15 amino acids. Per the germline V gene, CDR1 is MDHEN and CDR2 is SYDVKM. With 5 bases removed from V and 2 bases from J, the gap between germline ends came to 12 bases. The CDR3 DNA is TGTGCCAGCAGTGGTAACCAGGCGACTAATGAAAAACTGTTTTTT. Its protein product is CASSGNQATNEKLFF.

Many counts were recorded for this clonotype. The rearrangement uses TRBV18 and TRBJ1-1; unclear D gene. Germline V gene sequence: CDR1 KGHSH, CDR2 LQKENI. This CDR3 comprises 14 residues. The germline V and J ends were trimmed by 3 bases and 3 bases, with 11 bases remaining between them. CDR3: CASSPPIMDTEAFF. The DNA for the CDR3 is TGTGCCAGCTCACCCCCCATTATGGACACTGAAGCTTTCTTT. Using reference TRBV18 and TRBJ1-1 for the parts outside the CDR3, the full variable domain is NAGVMQNPRHLVRRRGQEARLRCSPMKGHSHVYWYRQLPEEGLKFMVYLQKENIIDESGMPKERFSAEFPKEGPSILRIQQVVRGDSAAYFCASSPPIMDTEAFFGQGTRLTVV.

This clonotype appeared many times. The V and J genes are TRBV7-6 and TRBJ2-1; 14 nucleotides match TRBD2. This CDR3 region has 17 residues. Germline-derived CDR1 and CDR2 are SGHVS and FNYEAQ. The V gene end was trimmed by 5 bases and the J gene end by 8 bases; junction bases not matched to a gene: 11. CDR3 region: CASSTGTSGRGIHEQFF. Here the CDR3 DNA reads TGTGCCAGCAGCACGGGGACTAGCGGGAGAGGGATCCATGAGCAGTTCTTC.

This clonotype was observed at least ten times. J is TRBJ1-5 and V is TRBV12-3 or TRBV12-4; 9 bases agree with TRBD1. CDR3 length: 13 residues. With 8 bases clipped from V and 5 bases from J, the junction kept 4 bases outside the gene matches. In nucleotides, the CDR3 is TGTGCCAGCGGGACAGGGATGCATCAGCCCCAGCATTTT. Translated, it gives CASGTGMHQPQHF.

This clonotype was detected ten times or more. This rearrangement joins TRBV5-6 to TRBJ2-7; 8 positions match TRBD1. V lost 4 bases and J lost 2; bases outside the gene matches: 2. The CDR3 runs to 13 residues. Germline CDR1 reads SGHDT; CDR2 reads YYEEEE. In DNA form, the CDR3 reads TGTGCCAGCAGCCAACAGGGGGCCTACGAGCAGTACTTC. Protein product: CASSQQGAYEQYF.

This clonotype was seen a single time. The V call is TRBV6-2 or TRBV6-3, the J call TRBJ2-4, with D tentatively TRBD1 (5 bases). The V and J ends lost 1 base and 2 bases respectively, with 12 bases between them. Per germline, CDR1 MNHEY and CDR2 SVGEGT. This CDR3 contains 16 residues. The CDR3 DNA reads TGTGCCAGCAGTTACTATACCTCAGGGTCCAAAAACATTCAGTACTTC. It translates to CASSYYTSGSKNIQYF.

This clonotype was seen many times. V is TRBV20-1 and J is TRBJ2-3, with D hard to call. Trimming left V 0 bases short and J 0 bases short, with 13 bases between. There are 16 residues in the CDR3. Per germline, CDR1 DFQATT and CDR2 SNEGSKA (reference sequence). The CDR3 nucleotides read TGCAGTGCTAGAGATAATACCGTCGCAAGCACAGATACGCAGTATTTT. Its translation: CSARDNTVASTDTQYF.

The table lists this clonotype with a few counts. The chain uses TRBV12-5 and TRBJ1-1; weak D call: TRBD1 (5 bases). Germline CDR1 LGHNT, CDR2 FRNRAP. With 6 bases removed from V and 0 bases from J, the gap between germline ends came to 11 bases. The length of the CDR3 is 14 residues. The CDR3 sequence is CASGGDYMNTEAFF. The CDR3 bases are TGTGCTAGTGGCGGGGACTACATGAACACTGAAGCTTTCTTT.

This clonotype appeared many times. The rearrangement joins TRBV28 to TRBJ1-2; 7 positions match TRBD1. CDR3 length: 15 residues. The V gene's germline CDR1 is MDHEN and CDR2 SYDVKM. V lost 3 bases and J lost 2; bases outside the gene matches: 6. CDR3 sequence reads: CASSLGRGRNYGYTF. The CDR3 DNA reads TGTGCCAGCAGTTTGGGGAGGGGGCGCAACTATGGCTACACCTTC.

This clonotype has a handful of counts. V and J are TRBV20-1 and TRBJ2-3; TRBD1 is a possible D gene (6 bases). The CDR3 has 15 amino acids. V was clipped by 0 bases and J by 2 bases, with 12 bases between them. The germline CDR1 and CDR2 sequences are DFQATT and SNEGSKA (reference sequence). The CDR3 sequence: CSARENRAITDTQYF. DNA for the CDR3: TGCAGTGCTAGAGAAAACAGGGCGATCACAGATACGCAGTATTTT.

In its sample, this clonotype was seen many times. The chain uses TRBV18 and TRBJ1-6, with 7 bases lining up with TRBD1. The length of the CDR3 is 16 residues. V shed 2 bases, J shed 5 bases, and the junction held 6 bases outside the gene matches. Germline V lookup: CDR1 KGHSH, CDR2 LQKENI. This chain's CDR3 is CASSPSTGPNNSPLHF. The CDR3 region has the DNA TGTGCCAGCTCACCATCGACAGGGCCCAATAATTCACCCCTCCACTTT.